A single sample gave rise to the 6 T cell receptor beta chains below, sequenced in a study of T cells in women clearing cervical HPV infection. Repertoires were generated with immunoSEQ multiplex PCR, while TCRdb's copy carries only in-frame clones and drops some. This sample contains approximately 31,000 clones. The sequencing input was blood buffy coat. All receptors come from a woman aged 18 to 69 with a cervical HPV16 infection that either progressed to CIN3+ or cleared (not recorded which).

Notes on this clone: Read data end 3 residues before the CDR3 end; the end is taken from the germline J gene. V usage is TRBV4-1 and J usage is TRBJ2-7, with D possibly TRBD2 on 6 matching bases. CDR3 length equals 17 residues. Trimming took off 1 base at V and 4 bases at J, with 20 bases between the two ends. The V gene's germline CDR1 is MGHRA and CDR2 YSYEKL. CDR3 region: CASSQGTSIGVSYEQYF. The DNA read from the CDR3 is TGCGCCAGCAGCCAAGGAACTAGCATAGGGGTCTCTTACGAG.

Notes on this clone: The read stops 3 residues short of the end of the CDR3; the missing end is completed from the germline J gene. The chain carries TRBV20-1 and TRBJ2-2; TRBD1 is a possible D gene (6 bases). The ends were cut back, 3 bases at V and 7 bases at J, with 12 bases in the middle. The CDR3 sequence is 13 residues long. CDR1 and CDR2 from the germline V gene are DFQATT and SNEGSKA (reference sequence). CDR3 DNA (partial): TGCAGTGCTAGTTTCAGGGGCAGCGGGGAG. Amino acids: CSASFRGSGE. The entire CDR3 sequence reads CSASFRGSGELFF.

To note about this clone: The read halts 3 residues ahead of the CDR3 end, with the missing end drawn from the germline J gene. The chain combines TRBV7-2 with TRBJ2-3, with 9 bases fitting TRBD2. The V gene end was trimmed by 0 bases and the J gene end by 5 bases; junction bases not matched to a gene: 6. This CDR3 comprises 16 residues. Germline lookup yields CDR1 SGHTA and CDR2 FQGNSA. The covered CDR3 bases are TGTGCCAGCAGCTTAGCGTTGCGGGGGGGAAAAGATACG. It yields the protein CASSLALRGGKDT. The whole CDR3 protein is CASSLALRGGKDTQYF.

With respect to this clone: The read is 3 residues too short to cover the CDR3 end, so that end is filled in from the germline J gene. The chain links TRBV10-2 to TRBJ1-6; TRBD1 is a possible D gene (6 bases). V was shortened by 10 bases and J by 7 bases, with 17 bases between the two germline ends. CDR1 WSHSY and CDR2 SAAADI come from the germline V gene. CDR3 length equals 14 residues. CDR3 DNA (partial): TGCGCCACGGAAAACAGGGAGTCCAATTCACCC. Translated, it gives CATENRESNSP. The CDR3 in its entirety is CATENRESNSPLHF.

For this clone: The read finishes 3 residues shy of the CDR3 end, and the germline J gene is used to complete it. The chain couples TRBV7-1 to TRBJ2-5; 10 bases align to TRBD2. TRBV7-1 is marked as an open reading frame, function uncertain. V was clipped by 3 bases and J by 2 bases; unmatched bases: 21. The CDR3 length is 21 residues. CDR3 sequence: CASSSADLSGRLWGGQETQYF. The sequenced part of the CDR3 DNA is TGTGCCAGCAGCTCCGCCGATCTTAGCGGGAGGTTGTGGGGGGGGCAAGAGACC.

To note about this clone: The observed sequence ends 3 residues before the CDR3 terminus, with the missing tail filled in from the germline J gene. The chain has TRBV20-1 and TRBJ2-7, with D possibly matching TRBD1 (5 bases). Germline lookup yields CDR1 DFQATT and CDR2 SNEGSKA (reference sequence). CDR3 length: 12 amino acids. Trimming stripped 0 bases from V and 6 bases from J, with 9 bases between. CDR3 DNA, as far as it was read: TGCAGTGCTAGAGATCGACAGACCGAG. Residues: CSARDRQTE. The CDR3 reads in full as CSARDRQTEQYF.